The rows below give T cell receptor beta chains drawn from one sample of a study of technical replicates of blood from a few donors. Only in-frame clones appear in the TCRdb table, and some are missing; sequencing was by immunoSEQ multiplex PCR. The sample includes roughly 81,000 clones, 80% to 90% of them seen just once. Sample: PBMCs. These receptors originate from a human donor in good health. Some clones in this sample may be carry-over from other donors' samples. CDR3s include the opening cysteine and the closing phenylalanine or tryptophan. Each record gives: V gene, CDR3 protein.

V gene: TRBV14
CDR3 protein: CASSHPTWEDRGPEQYF

V gene: TRBV5-1
CDR3 protein: CASRPGTSGADTQYF

V gene: TRBV5-5
CDR3 protein: CASSPRGSPQPQHF

V gene: TRBV7-2
CDR3 protein: CASSHPPEVQEQYF

V gene: TRBV6-5
CDR3 protein: CASSYSSAMNTEAFF

V gene: TRBV6-6
CDR3 protein: CASRPTDSLNTEAFF

V gene: TRBV2
CDR3 protein: CASSADGGSGNTIYF

V gene: TRBV4-2
CDR3 protein: CASQRNSGNTIYF

V gene: TRBV5-4
CDR3 protein: CASSPPAAGWTDTQYF

V gene: TRBV6-5
CDR3 protein: CASSPEGGNEKLFF

V gene: TRBV29-1
CDR3 protein: CSVGGTSISYEQYF

V gene: TRBV9
CDR3 protein: CASSVEAGGPVSREQYF

V gene: TRBV7-2
CDR3 protein: CASSFRTSGGERETQYF

V gene: TRBV6-5
CDR3 protein: CASSYEAYTEAFF

V gene: TRBV7-9
CDR3 protein: CASSFEGNTGELFF

V gene: TRBV5-6
CDR3 protein: CASSWGGVLEQYF

V gene: TRBV7-9
CDR3 protein: CASRGQLNTEAFF

V gene: TRBV7-6
CDR3 protein: CASSLSGNEQFF

V gene: TRBV19
CDR3 protein: CASSLRAGPSSYEQYF

V gene: TRBV5-1
CDR3 protein: CASSIWGTGDEKLFF

V gene: TRBV4-3
CDR3 protein: CASSQERSSGRKSYNEQFF

V gene: TRBV12-5
CDR3 protein: CASGLVYRSGNTIYF

V gene: TRBV19
CDR3 protein: CASSIGTGGNQPQHF

V gene: TRBV27
CDR3 protein: CASSLDDRVTFYEQYF

V gene: TRBV4-3
CDR3 protein: CASSQDRFAGGSTDTQYF

V gene: TRBV6-4
CDR3 protein: CASSEQGGTDTQYF

V gene: TRBV29-1
CDR3 protein: CSAEQGDGTEAFF

V gene: TRBV7-3
CDR3 protein: CASSSVAGGWNEQFF

V gene: TRBV6-6
CDR3 protein: CASSYLSEQFF

V gene: TRBV2
CDR3 protein: CASLDRALYEQYF

V gene: TRBV2
CDR3 protein: CASSEDRVHEQYF

V gene: TRBV4-3
CDR3 protein: CASSQTSGAYNEQFF

V gene: TRBV7-2
CDR3 protein: CASRDPGQAKTGELFF

V gene: TRBV5-6
CDR3 protein: CASSFNREAFF

V gene: TRBV27
CDR3 protein: CASSLTEYTEAFF

V gene: TRBV18
CDR3 protein: CASSPPTGTYEQYF